This T cell receptor beta chain comes out of a study of early T cells in non-severe SARS-CoV-2 infection. Study information: Alpha and beta chains were unpaired, from unsorted whole-blood bulk RNA.

Unique molecular identifier tags were affixed to discrete cDNA molecules. Using its own MiXCR run on the 5' RACE reads, TCRdb lists one record per CDR3 protein. The table shows approximately 100,000 distinct CDR3 sequences, with over 15% occurring only once. Study results and limitations: Matching against VDJdb likely underestimated virus-specific expansions, favoring anti-spike CD8.

Germline-derived CDR1 and CDR2 are SEHNR and FQNEAQ (reference sequence). The CDR3 is 14 amino acids. V gave up 6 bases and J gave up 5 bases, with 15 bases separating them. The table lists this clonotype with a few counts. Its antigen remains unknown. The chain uses TRBV7-9 and TRBJ2-3; possibly TRBD1 or TRBD2 for D (5 bases each). The sample taken for sequencing was whole blood. This clonotype was obtained from an adult who was a healthcare worker with PCR-confirmed SARS-CoV-2 infection or an uninfected control (not recorded which). The CDR3 region is CASSYTGTQDTQYF. The DNA for the CDR3 is TGTGCCAGCAGTTATACCGGGACCCAAGATACGCAGTATTTT. Supplemented by reference TRBV7-9 and TRBJ2-3, the full variable domain reads DTGVSQNPRHKITKRGQNVTFRCDPISEHNRLYWYRQTLGQGPEFLTYFQNEAQLEKSRLLSDRFSAERPKGSFSTLEIQRTEQGDSAMYLCASSYTGTQDTQYFGPGTRLTVL.